This T cell receptor (beta chain) was retrieved from a study of blood T cells in healthy people across ages. Each sample yielded at least 6 million isolated PBMCs. The germline gives CDR1 SGDLS, CDR2 YYNGEE. V dropped 4 bases and J dropped 2 bases, with 10 bases sitting between them. The CDR3 contains 15 residues. Study findings and constraints: Because sorting was not performed, PBMCs prevented conclusive naive versus antigen-experienced comparison.

Sample-barcoded 5' priming and a J-beta primer mix drove a second PCR of about 6 to 12 cycles. TCRdb re-derived calls from the 5' RACE reads in MiXCR, one entry per CDR3 protein. The sample lists hundreds of thousands of distinct CDR3 sequences; around 48% were seen once. In regard to this clonotype: Its antigen is currently unknown.

J is TRBJ2-6 and V is TRBV9; D remains unclear. The TCR originated in a man younger than 45 in good health. Sequenced input: blood. CDR3 protein: CASSPLMAGANVLTF. The CDR3 nucleotides read TGTGCCAGCAGCCCCCTCATGGCTGGGGCCAACGTCCTGACTTTC.